The 21 T cell receptor beta chains below were found in one sample sequenced in a study of neurological immune-mediated disorders. TCRdb redid the calling of the 5' RACE reads with MiXCR, one entry per CDR3 protein. The sample lists more than 45,000 distinct CDR3 sequences, approximately 4% occurring once. The sequencing sample was made of PBMCs. The receptors shown here come from a woman aged 25 to 39 with multiple sclerosis.

This clonotype has at least ten counts. The gene calls are TRBV5-1 and TRBJ2-2; 8 bases match TRBD2. The V segment lost 1 base and the J segment 1 base; nucleotides outside the gene matches: 3. The CDR3 loop spans 16 amino acids. The V gene's germline CDR1 is SGHRS and CDR2 YFSETQ. CDR3 sequence: CASSLRRGENTGELFF. The CDR3 nucleotides read TGCGCCAGCAGCTTGCGGCGGGGGGAGAACACCGGGGAGCTGTTTTTT.

This clonotype was recorded many times. This sequence joins TRBV5-1 and TRBJ2-7, with 8 bases aligning to TRBD2. This CDR3 is built from 14 residues. Germline V lookup: CDR1 SGHRS, CDR2 YFSETQ. Trimming took 2 bases from V and 5 from J; bases not matched to a gene: 6. CDR3 sequence: CASSLTAGEDEQYF. The CDR3 bases are TGCGCCAGCAGCTTAACAGCGGGAGAGGACGAGCAGTACTTC.

This clonotype was observed many times. This chain joins TRBV7-6 and TRBJ2-7; D is unresolved. Trimming cost V 1 base and J 5 bases, with 6 bases left between them. Germline CDR1 reads SGHVS; CDR2 reads FNYEAQ. CDR3 length: 12 residues. CDR3 protein: CASSLEWDEQYF. In DNA form, the CDR3 reads TGTGCCAGCAGCTTAGAGTGGGACGAGCAGTACTTC.

Many counts were recorded for this clonotype. CDR3 DNA sequence: TGTGCCAGCAGTTTATCAAAAGGGGGCTACACCTTC. This sequence encodes CASSLSKGGYTF. V is TRBV6-6 and J is TRBJ1-2; D unresolved. Germline CDR1 is MNHNY and CDR2 is SVGAGI (reference sequence). The ends were cut back, 4 bases at V and 8 bases at J, with 11 bases in the middle. This CDR3 comprises 12 residues.

This clonotype has ten or more counts. The chain links TRBV5-6 to TRBJ1-5; a possible D gene is TRBD1 (6 bases). The CDR3 is 15 residues long. Trimming stripped 1 base from V and 1 base from J, with 9 bases between. Germline lookup yields CDR1 SGHDT and CDR2 YYEEEE. CDR3 sequence: CASSLRGVSNQPQHF. Written as DNA, the CDR3 is TGTGCCAGCAGCTTGAGGGGGGTGAGCAATCAGCCCCAGCATTTT.

The CDR3, as DNA: TGCGCCAGCAGCCAGGGGAGGGCCAGCGAGACCCAGTACTTC. Translated: CASSQGRASETQYF. The V and J genes are TRBV5-1 and TRBJ2-5; possibly TRBD2 for D (7 bases). V was cut by 4 bases and J by 5 bases, with 15 bases left in between. This CDR3 comprises 14 residues. Germline V gene lookup returns CDR1 SGHRS and CDR2 YFSETQ.

This clonotype was seen many times. This chain links TRBV7-2 with TRBJ1-1; possible D gene TRBD1, 6 bases. The CDR3 length is 14 residues. Germline V gene sequence: CDR1 SGHTA, CDR2 FQGNSA. The V gene lost 5 bases and the J gene lost 2 bases, with 12 bases spanning the gap. The CDR3 loop is CASSRGQVNTEAFF. The CDR3 DNA follows: TGTGCCAGCAGCAGGGGACAAGTTAACACTGAAGCTTTCTTT.

CDR3 nucleotides: TGCAGCGTTGAAGAGGGGGGAAACACCTACGAGCAGTACTTC. It encodes CSVEEGGNTYEQYF. The chain joins TRBV29-1 to TRBJ2-7; maybe TRBD2 (6 bases). Germline loops: CDR1 SQVTM, CDR2 ANQGSEA. CDR3 length: 14 amino acids. V was trimmed by 0 bases and J by 2 bases, leaving 11 bases between them.

Concerning this clonotype itself: A much larger clonotype is one base distant, so this may be a read error. This chain uses TRBV5-6 with TRBJ1-6; D call uncertain. Looked up from germline, CDR1 is SGHDT and CDR2 is YYEEEE. This CDR3 is 16 amino acids long. V was trimmed by 0 bases and J by 7 bases, leaving 14 bases between them. CDR3 bases: TGTGCCAGCAGCTTGGAATGGAGCAACTTCAATTCACCCCTCCACTTT. It codes for CASSLEWSNFNSPLHF.

This clonotype was observed at least ten times. The chain employs TRBV27 and TRBJ2-7, with 7 bases that match TRBD2. This CDR3 contains 14 residues. The V segment lost 2 bases and the J segment 2 bases; nucleotides outside the gene matches: 3. Germline V gene lookup returns CDR1 MNHEY and CDR2 SMNVEV (reference sequence). The CDR3 loop reads CASSLLAEPYEQYF. DNA of the CDR3: TGTGCCAGCAGTTTACTAGCGGAACCCTACGAGCAGTACTTC.

This clonotype was found many times. The chain couples TRBV5-1 to TRBJ2-7; tentatively, D is TRBD2 (5 bases). Germline lookup yields CDR1 SGHRS and CDR2 YFSETQ. The CDR3 runs to 13 residues. V was cut by 5 bases and J by 3 bases, with 12 bases left in between. The DNA of the CDR3 is TGCGCCAGCAGTATGGGGAGTAACTACGAGCAGTACTTC. Its translation: CASSMGSNYEQYF. Using reference TRBV5-1 and TRBJ2-7 for the parts outside the CDR3, the full variable domain is KAGVTQTPRYLIKTRGQQVTLSCSPISGHRSVSWYQQTPGQGLQFLFEYFSETQRNKGNFPGRFSGRQFSNSRSEMNVSTLELGDSALYLCASSMGSNYEQYFGPGTRLTVT.

There are a few counts of this clonotype. A clone one base away is much larger, so this may be a read error. The V gene is TRBV3-1, the J gene TRBJ2-3, with no clear D. Trimming left V 0 bases short and J 0 bases short, with 10 bases between. Germline V gene sequence: CDR1 LGHDT, CDR2 YNNKEL (reference sequence). There are 16 residues in the CDR3. The CDR3 region is CASSQDQPKSTDTQYF. For the CDR3, the DNA is TGTGCCAGCAGCCAAGACCAACCAAAAAGCACAGATACGCAGTATTTT.

The chain couples TRBV7-2 to TRBJ1-5; D not certain. The length of the CDR3 is 14 residues. The germline V gene has CDR1 SGHTA and CDR2 FQGNSA. V was trimmed by 5 bases and J by 6 bases, leaving 14 bases between them. DNA for the CDR3: TGTGCCAGCAGCGGGCGGCAAAGAAGTCAGCCCCAGCATTTT. Encoded protein: CASSGRQRSQPQHF. Combining the CDR3 with reference TRBV7-2 and TRBJ1-5 gives the whole variable domain GAGVSQSPSNKVTEKGKDVELRCDPISGHTALYWYRQSLGQGLEFLIYFQGNSAPDKSGLPSDRFSAERTGGSVSTLTIQRTQQEDSAVYLCASSGRQRSQPQHFGDGTRLSIL.

At least ten counts were recorded for this clonotype. V is TRBV5-1 and J is TRBJ2-5; 11 nucleotides line up with TRBD2. V lost 1 base, J lost 5 bases, and 7 bases stayed unmatched. CDR3 length: 16 residues. In germline, CDR1 is SGHRS, CDR2 YFSETQ. CDR3 loop: CASSLSVAGGIETQYF. In nucleotides, the CDR3 is TGCGCCAGCAGCTTGTCGGTAGCGGGAGGGATTGAGACCCAGTACTTC.

This clonotype has ten or more counts. This chain joins TRBV5-1 and TRBJ2-3, with TRBD1 matching 8 bases. There are 15 residues in the CDR3. CDR1 is SGHRS and CDR2 is YFSETQ in the germline V gene. Trimming took 4 bases from V and 2 from J; bases not matched to a gene: 6. The CDR3 sequence: CASSEGQVPTDTQYF. DNA for the CDR3: TGCGCCAGCAGCGAGGGACAGGTCCCCACAGATACGCAGTATTTT.

This clonotype was seen many times. The chain is built from TRBV20-1 and TRBJ2-3; D is perhaps TRBD1 or TRBD2 (5 bases each). Germline CDR1 and CDR2: DFQATT and SNEGSKA (reference sequence). The V end was cut by 1 base, the J end by 6 bases, with 11 bases between. This CDR3 is 13 amino acids long. CDR3 sequence reads: CSARGLGDDTQYF. The CDR3 nucleotides are TGCAGTGCTAGAGGCCTAGGGGACGATACGCAGTATTTT.

In this sample, this clonotype turned up many times. At one end the junction does not follow the germline gene, possibly because of a read error. The V gene is TRBV12-3 or TRBV12-4, the J gene TRBJ1-6; no firm D call. CDR3 length: 13 residues. The CDR3 nucleotides read TGTGCCAGCAGTTCCGGGGTTATATCACCCCTCAACTTT. Translating gives CASSSGVISPLNF.

This clonotype was seen more than once but under ten times. The chain employs TRBV29-1 and TRBJ2-1; unclear D gene. V shed 4 bases and J shed 5 bases, with 3 bases lying between them. Germline V gene sequence: CDR1 SQVTM, CDR2 ANQGSEA. The CDR3 consists of 10 residues. DNA of the CDR3: TGCAGCGTTGCCCACAATGAGCAGTTCTTC. It translates to CSVAHNEQFF.

This clonotype was observed at least ten times. The chain employs TRBV12-3 or TRBV12-4 and TRBJ1-5, with TRBD1 matching over 9 bases. V was clipped by 6 bases and J by 10 bases; unmatched bases: 4. The CDR3 sequence is 12 residues long. The CDR3 loop reads CASSGDRAPQHF. The CDR3 nucleotides are TGTGCCAGCAGCGGGGACAGGGCACCCCAGCATTTT.

This clonotype was recorded many times. The rearrangement links TRBV15 to TRBJ1-6; TRBD1 matches at 7 bases. Germline V gene sequence: CDR1 LNHNV, CDR2 YYDKDF (reference sequence). With V trimmed by 2 bases and J by 9 bases, 4 bases remained unmatched. This CDR3 has 14 amino acids. The CDR3 loop reads CATSRQGVASPLHF. CDR3 nucleotides: TGTGCCACCAGCAGACAGGGGGTGGCTTCACCCCTCCACTTT.

This clonotype showed up many times. The chain employs TRBV7-2 and TRBJ1-1; D perhaps matches TRBD1 (6 bases). From germline, CDR1 is SGHTA and CDR2 FQGNSA. There are 16 residues in the CDR3. V gave up 0 bases and J gave up 4 bases, with 15 bases separating them. CDR3 residues: CASSLASGTKGTEAFF. The CDR3 DNA reads TGTGCCAGCAGCTTAGCCTCCGGGACAAAGGGCACTGAAGCTTTCTTT.